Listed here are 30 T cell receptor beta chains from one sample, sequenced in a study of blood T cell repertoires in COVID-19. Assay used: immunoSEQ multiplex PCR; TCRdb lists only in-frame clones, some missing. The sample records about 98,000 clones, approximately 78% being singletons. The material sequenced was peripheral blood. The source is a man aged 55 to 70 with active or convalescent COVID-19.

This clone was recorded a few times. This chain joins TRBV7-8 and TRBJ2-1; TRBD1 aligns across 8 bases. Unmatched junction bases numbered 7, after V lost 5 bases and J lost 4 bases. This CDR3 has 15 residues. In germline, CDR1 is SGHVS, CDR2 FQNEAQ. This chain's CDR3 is CASSPTGAQYNEQFF. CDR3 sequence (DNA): TGTGCCAGCAGCCCGACAGGGGCTCAATACAATGAGCAGTTCTTC.

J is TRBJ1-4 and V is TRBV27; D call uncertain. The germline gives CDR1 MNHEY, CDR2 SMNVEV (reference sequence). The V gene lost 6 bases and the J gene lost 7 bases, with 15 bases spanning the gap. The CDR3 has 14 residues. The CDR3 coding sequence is TGTGCCAGCAGCCTGTGGCGGCATGCTGAAAAACTGTTTTTT. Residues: CASSLWRHAEKLFF.

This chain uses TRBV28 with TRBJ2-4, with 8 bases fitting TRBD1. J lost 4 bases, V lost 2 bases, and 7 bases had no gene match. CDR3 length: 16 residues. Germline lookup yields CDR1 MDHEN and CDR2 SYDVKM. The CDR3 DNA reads TGTGCCAGCAGTTTAGGACAGGGTGGATTGAAAAACATTCAGTACTTC. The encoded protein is CASSLGQGGLKNIQYF.

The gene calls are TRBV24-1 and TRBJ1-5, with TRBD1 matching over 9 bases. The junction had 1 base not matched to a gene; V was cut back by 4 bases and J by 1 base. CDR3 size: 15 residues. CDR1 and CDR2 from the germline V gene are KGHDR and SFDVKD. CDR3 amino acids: CATSEDRGSNQPQHF. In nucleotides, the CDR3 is TGTGCCACCAGTGAGGACAGGGGAAGCAATCAGCCCCAGCATTTT.

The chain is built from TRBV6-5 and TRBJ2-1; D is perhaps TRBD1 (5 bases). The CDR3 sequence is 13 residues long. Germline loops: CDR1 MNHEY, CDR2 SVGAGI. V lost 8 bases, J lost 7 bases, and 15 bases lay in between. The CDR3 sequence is CASGARDRNEQFF. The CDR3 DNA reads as TGTGCCAGCGGGGCCAGGGATCGGAATGAGCAGTTCTTC.

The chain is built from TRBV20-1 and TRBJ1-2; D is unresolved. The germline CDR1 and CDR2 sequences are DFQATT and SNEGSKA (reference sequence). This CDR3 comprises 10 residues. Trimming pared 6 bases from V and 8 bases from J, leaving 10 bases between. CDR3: CSAPSEGYTF. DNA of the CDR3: TGCAGTGCCCCGTCGGAGGGCTACACCTTC.

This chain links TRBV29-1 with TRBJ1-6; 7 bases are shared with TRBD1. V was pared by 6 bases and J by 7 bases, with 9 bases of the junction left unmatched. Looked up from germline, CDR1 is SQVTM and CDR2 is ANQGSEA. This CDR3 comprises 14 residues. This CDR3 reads CSVRWTGSNSPLHF. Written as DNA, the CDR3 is TGCAGCGTCAGGTGGACAGGATCAAATTCACCCCTCCACTTT.

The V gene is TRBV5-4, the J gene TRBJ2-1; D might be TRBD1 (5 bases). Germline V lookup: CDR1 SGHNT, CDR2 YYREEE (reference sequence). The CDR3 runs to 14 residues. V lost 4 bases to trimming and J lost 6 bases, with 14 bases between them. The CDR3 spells CASSPGTGSNEQFF. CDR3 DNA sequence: TGTGCCAGCAGCCCTGGTACAGGATCCAATGAGCAGTTCTTC.

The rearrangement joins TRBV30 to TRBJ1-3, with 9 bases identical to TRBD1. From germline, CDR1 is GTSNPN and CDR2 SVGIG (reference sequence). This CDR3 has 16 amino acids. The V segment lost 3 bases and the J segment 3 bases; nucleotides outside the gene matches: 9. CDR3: CAWSVDRGTFGNTIYF. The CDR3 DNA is TGTGCCTGGAGCGTCGACAGGGGGACTTTTGGAAACACCATATATTTT.

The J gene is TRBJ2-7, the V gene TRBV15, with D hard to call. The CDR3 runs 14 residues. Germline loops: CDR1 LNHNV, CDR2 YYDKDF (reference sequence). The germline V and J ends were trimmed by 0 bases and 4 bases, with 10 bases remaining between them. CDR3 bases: TGTGCCACCAGCAGAGATCTAGTAGGATACGAGCAGTACTTC. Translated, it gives CATSRDLVGYEQYF.

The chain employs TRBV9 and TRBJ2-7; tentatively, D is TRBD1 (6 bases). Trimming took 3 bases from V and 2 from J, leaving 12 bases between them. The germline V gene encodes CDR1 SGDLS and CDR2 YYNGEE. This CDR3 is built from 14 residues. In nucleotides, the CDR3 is TGTGCCAGCAGCGGTGGGGGACAAACCTACGAGCAGTACTTC. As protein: CASSGGGQTYEQYF.

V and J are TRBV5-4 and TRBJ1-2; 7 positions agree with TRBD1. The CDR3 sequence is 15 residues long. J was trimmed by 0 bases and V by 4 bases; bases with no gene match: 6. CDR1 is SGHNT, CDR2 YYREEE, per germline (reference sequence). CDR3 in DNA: TGTGCCAGCAGCCCGGGACAGTCCGCTAACTATGGCTACACCTTC. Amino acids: CASSPGQSANYGYTF.

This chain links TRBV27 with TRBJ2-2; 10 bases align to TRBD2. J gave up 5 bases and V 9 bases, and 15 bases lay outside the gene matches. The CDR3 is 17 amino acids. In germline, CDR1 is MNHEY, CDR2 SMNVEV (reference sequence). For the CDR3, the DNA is TGTGCCAGTCGGCTGACTAGCGGGCCACGGGGGACCGGGGAGCTGTTTTTT. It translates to CASRLTSGPRGTGELFF.

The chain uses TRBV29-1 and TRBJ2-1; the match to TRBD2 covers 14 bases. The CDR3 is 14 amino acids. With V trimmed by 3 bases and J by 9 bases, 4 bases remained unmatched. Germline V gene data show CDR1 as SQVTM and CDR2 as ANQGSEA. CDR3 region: CSVEGLAGESEQFF. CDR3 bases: TGCAGCGTTGAGGGACTAGCGGGAGAATCTGAGCAGTTCTTC.

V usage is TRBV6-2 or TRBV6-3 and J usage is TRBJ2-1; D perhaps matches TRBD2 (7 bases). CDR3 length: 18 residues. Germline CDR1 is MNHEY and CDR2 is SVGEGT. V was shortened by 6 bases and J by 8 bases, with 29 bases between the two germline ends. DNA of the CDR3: TGTGCCAGCAGCCACAGGGAACCTAGCGGCTCCCTGAGAGATGAGCAGTTCTTC. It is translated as CASSHREPSGSLRDEQFF.

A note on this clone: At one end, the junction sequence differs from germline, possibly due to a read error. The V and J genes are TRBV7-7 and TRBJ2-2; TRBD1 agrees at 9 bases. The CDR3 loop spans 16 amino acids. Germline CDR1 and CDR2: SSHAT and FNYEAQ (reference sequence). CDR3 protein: CASSSRTGERTGELFF. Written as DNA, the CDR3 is TGTGCTAGCAGCTCACGGACAGGGGAGAGAACCGGGGAGCTGTTTTTT. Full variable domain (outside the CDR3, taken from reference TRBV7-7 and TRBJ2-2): GAGVSQSPRYKVTKRGQDVTLRCDPISSHATLYWYQQALGQGPEFLTYFNYEAQPDKSGLPSDRFSAERPEGSISTLTIQRTEQRDSAMYRCASSSRTGERTGELFFGEGSRLTVL.

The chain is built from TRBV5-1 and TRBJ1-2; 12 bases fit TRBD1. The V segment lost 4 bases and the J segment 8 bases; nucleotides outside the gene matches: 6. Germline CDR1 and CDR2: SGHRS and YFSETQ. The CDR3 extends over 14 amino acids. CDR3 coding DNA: TGCGCCAGCAGCACGGGACAGGGGGCATGGGGCTACACCTTC. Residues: CASSTGQGAWGYTF. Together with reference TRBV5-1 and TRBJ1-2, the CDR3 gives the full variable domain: KAGVTQTPRYLIKTRGQQVTLSCSPISGHRSVSWYQQTPGQGLQFLFEYFSETQRNKGNFPGRFSGRQFSNSRSEMNVSTLELGDSALYLCASSTGQGAWGYTFGSGTRLTVV.

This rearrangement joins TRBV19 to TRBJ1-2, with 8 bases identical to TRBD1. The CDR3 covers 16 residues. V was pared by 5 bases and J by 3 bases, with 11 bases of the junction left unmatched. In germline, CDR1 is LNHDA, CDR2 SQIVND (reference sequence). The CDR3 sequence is CASSSPGQVMDYGYTF. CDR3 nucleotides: TGTGCCAGTAGTTCCCCGGGACAGGTGATGGACTATGGCTACACCTTC. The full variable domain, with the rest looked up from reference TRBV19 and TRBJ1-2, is DGGITQSPKYLFRKEGQNVTLSCEQNLNHDAMYWYRQDPGQGLRLIYYSQIVNDFQKGDIAEGYSVSREKKESFPLTVTSAQKNPTAFYLCASSSPGQVMDYGYTFGSGTRLTVV.

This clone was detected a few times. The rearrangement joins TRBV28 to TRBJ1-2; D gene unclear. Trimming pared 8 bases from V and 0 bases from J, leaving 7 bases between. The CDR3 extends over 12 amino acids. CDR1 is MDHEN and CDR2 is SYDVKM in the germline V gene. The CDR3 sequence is CASSTTNYGYTF. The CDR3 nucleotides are TGTGCCAGCTCCACAACTAACTATGGCTACACCTTC.

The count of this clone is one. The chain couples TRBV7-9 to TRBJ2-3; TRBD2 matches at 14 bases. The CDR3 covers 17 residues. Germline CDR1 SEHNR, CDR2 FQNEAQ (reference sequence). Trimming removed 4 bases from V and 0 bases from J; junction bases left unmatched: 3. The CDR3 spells CASSWGLAGVSTDTQYF. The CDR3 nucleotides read TGTGCCAGCAGCTGGGGACTAGCGGGAGTGAGCACAGATACGCAGTATTTT.

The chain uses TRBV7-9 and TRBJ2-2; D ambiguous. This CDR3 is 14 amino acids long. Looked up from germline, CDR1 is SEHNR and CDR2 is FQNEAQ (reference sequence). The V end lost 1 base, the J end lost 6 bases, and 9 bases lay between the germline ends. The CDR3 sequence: CASSLVEGAGELFF. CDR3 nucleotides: TGTGCCAGCAGCTTAGTAGAAGGAGCCGGGGAGCTGTTTTTT.

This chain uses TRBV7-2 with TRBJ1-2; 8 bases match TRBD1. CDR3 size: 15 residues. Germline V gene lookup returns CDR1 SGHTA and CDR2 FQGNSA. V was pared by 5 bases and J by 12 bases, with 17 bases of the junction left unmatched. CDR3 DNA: TGTGCCAGCAGCCTTAACCCCGGACAGGGTGGTATGGACACCTTC. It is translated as CASSLNPGQGGMDTF.

CDR3 loop: CASSRTGTFNYGYTF. As DNA, the CDR3 is TGTGCCAGCAGCCGGACAGGGACCTTTAACTATGGCTACACCTTC. The genes are TRBV6-5 and TRBJ1-2; TRBD1 matches at 8 bases. CDR3 length: 15 amino acids. CDR1 and CDR2 from the germline V gene are MNHEY and SVGAGI. Germline trimming cut 6 bases from V and 1 base from J; bases unmatched to any gene: 7.

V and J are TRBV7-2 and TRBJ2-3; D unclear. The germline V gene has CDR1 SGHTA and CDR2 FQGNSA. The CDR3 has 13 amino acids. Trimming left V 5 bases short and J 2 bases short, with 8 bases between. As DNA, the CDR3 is TGTGCCAGCAGCCTCTCCTACACAGATACGCAGTATTTT. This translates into CASSLSYTDTQYF. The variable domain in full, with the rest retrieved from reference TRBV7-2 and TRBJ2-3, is GAGVSQSPSNKVTEKGKDVELRCDPISGHTALYWYRQSLGQGLEFLIYFQGNSAPDKSGLPSDRFSAERTGGSVSTLTIQRTQQEDSAVYLCASSLSYTDTQYFGPGTRLTVL.

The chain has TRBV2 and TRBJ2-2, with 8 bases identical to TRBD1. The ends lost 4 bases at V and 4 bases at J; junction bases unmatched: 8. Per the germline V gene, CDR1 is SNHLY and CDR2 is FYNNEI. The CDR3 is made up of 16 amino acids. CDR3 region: CASSAQGVEGTGELFF. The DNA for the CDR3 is TGTGCCAGCAGTGCACAGGGGGTTGAGGGCACCGGGGAGCTGTTTTTT. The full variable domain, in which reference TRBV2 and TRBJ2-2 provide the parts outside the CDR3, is EPEVTQTPSHQVTQMGQEVILRCVPISNHLYFYWYRQILGQKVEFLVSFYNNEISEKSEIFDDQFSVERPDGSNFTLKIRSTKLEDSAMYFCASSAQGVEGTGELFFGEGSRLTVL.

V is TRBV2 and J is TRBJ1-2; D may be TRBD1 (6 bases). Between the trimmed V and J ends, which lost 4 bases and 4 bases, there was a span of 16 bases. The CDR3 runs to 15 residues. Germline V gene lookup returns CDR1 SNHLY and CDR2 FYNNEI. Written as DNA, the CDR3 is TGTGCCAGCAGTGTGGACAGTTCGGTTAGCTATGGCTACACCTTC. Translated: CASSVDSSVSYGYTF.

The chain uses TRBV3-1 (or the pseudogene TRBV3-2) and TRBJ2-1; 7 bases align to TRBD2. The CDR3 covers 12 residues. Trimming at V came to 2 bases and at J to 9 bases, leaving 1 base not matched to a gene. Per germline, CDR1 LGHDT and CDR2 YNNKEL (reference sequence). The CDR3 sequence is CASSQPGGEQFF. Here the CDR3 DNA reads TGTGCCAGCAGCCAACCGGGGGGTGAGCAGTTCTTC.

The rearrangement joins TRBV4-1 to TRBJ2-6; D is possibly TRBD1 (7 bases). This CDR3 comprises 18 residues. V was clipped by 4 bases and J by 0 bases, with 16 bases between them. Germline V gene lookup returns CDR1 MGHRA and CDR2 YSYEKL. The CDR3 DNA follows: TGCGCCAGCAGCCCCCGTGCGGGACAGACCTCTGGGGCCAACGTCCTGACTTTC. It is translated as CASSPRAGQTSGANVLTF.

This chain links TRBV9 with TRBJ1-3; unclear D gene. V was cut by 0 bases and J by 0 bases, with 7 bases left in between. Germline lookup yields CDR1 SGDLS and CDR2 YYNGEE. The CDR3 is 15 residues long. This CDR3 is CASSVDESSGNTIYF. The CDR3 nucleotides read TGTGCCAGCAGCGTAGACGAGAGCTCTGGAAACACCATATATTTT.

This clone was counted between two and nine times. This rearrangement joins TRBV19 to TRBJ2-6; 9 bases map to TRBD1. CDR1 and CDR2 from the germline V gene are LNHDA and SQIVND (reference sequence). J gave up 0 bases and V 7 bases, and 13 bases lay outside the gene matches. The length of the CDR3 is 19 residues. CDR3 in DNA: TGTGCCAGTACCCCTAACAGGGGGCGATCTAACTCTGGGGCCAACGTCCTGACTTTC. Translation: CASTPNRGRSNSGANVLTF. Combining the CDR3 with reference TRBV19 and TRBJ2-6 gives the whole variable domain DGGITQSPKYLFRKEGQNVTLSCEQNLNHDAMYWYRQDPGQGLRLIYYSQIVNDFQKGDIAEGYSVSREKKESFPLTVTSAQKNPTAFYLCASTPNRGRSNSGANVLTFGAGSRLTVL.